The clone carrying this T cell receptor beta chain was found once. The assay was immunoSEQ multiplex PCR, and TCRdb's table has in-frame clones only and misses some. The data hold tens of thousands of clones, with over 90% observed a single time. The data originate from a study of blood T cell repertoires in COVID-19. Source material: peripheral blood. The source of this sequence is a human donor in a cohort sampled during active COVID-19.

This chain's CDR3 is CASSPHSGANVLTF. As DNA, the CDR3 is TGTGCCAGCAGTCCACACTCTGGGGCCAACGTCCTGACTTTC. This chain joins TRBV6-4 and TRBJ2-6, with unresolved D. CDR1 MRHNA and CDR2 SNTAGT come from the germline V gene. V was clipped by 5 bases and J by 0 bases, with 5 bases between them. The CDR3 contains 14 residues.